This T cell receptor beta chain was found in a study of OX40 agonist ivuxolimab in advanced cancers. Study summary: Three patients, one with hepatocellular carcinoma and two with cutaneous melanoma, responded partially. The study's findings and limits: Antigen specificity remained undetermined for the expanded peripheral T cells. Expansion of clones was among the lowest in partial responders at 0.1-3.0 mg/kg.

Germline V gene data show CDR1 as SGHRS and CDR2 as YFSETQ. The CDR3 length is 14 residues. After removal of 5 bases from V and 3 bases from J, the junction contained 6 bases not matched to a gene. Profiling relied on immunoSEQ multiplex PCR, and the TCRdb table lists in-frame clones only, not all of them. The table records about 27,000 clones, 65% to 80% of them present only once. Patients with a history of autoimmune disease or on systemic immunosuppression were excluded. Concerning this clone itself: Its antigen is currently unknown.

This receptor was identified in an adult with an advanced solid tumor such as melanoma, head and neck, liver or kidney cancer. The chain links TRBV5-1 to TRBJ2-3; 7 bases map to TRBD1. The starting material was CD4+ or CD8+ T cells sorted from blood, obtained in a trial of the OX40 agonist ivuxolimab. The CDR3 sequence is CASSERQGTDTQYF. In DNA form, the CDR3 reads TGCGCCAGCAGTGAGCGACAGGGAACAGATACGCAGTATTTT.